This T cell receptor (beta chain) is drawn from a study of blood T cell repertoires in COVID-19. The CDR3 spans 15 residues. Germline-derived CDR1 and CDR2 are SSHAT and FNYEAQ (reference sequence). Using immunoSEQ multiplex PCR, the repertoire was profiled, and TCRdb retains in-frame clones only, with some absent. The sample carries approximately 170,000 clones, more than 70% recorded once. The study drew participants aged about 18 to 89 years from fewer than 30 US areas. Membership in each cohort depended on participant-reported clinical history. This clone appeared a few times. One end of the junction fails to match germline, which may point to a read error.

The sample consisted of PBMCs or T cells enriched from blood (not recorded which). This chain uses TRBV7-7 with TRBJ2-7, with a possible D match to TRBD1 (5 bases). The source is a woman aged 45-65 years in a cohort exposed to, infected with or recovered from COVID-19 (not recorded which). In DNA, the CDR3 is TGTGCTAGCAGCCCGGATCTAGGTGCAGGGTACGAGCAGTACTTC. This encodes CASSPDLGAGYEQYF.